This entry features one TCR beta chain sequence. Its antigen is not known. The data were obtained in a study of T cell repertoires in cytomegalovirus infection. At the level of the study: Public signatures in TCR beta pointed to CMV infection and matching HLA type. General observations from the study: Public TCR beta family frequency separated CMV-and-HLA carriers, including in an independent cohort. Ex vivo, HLA-C-restricted CMV-specific TCR beta clonotypes prevailed over the rest of the response.

Germline V CDR1 and CDR2: MDHEN, SYDVKM. Trimming shortened V by 5 bases and J by 7 bases, and 23 bases separated the two germline ends. The CDR3 contains 17 residues. TCRdb fed the reads into MiXCR, producing one record per CDR3 protein. The table has about 440,000 distinct CDR3 sequences, approximately 31% seen once; the top ten hold about an eighth. The material sequenced was PBMCs. This sequence joins TRBV28 and TRBJ2-2, with D possibly being TRBD1 or TRBD2 (5 bases each). This TCR came from a human donor in good health (CMV status not recorded). Some clones in this sample may be carry-over from other donors' samples. DNA for the CDR3: TGTGCCAGCAGTGGGTTCTTTCGAGGGGACGGGAACGGGGAGCTGTTTTTT. It translates to CASSGFFRGDGNGELFF.